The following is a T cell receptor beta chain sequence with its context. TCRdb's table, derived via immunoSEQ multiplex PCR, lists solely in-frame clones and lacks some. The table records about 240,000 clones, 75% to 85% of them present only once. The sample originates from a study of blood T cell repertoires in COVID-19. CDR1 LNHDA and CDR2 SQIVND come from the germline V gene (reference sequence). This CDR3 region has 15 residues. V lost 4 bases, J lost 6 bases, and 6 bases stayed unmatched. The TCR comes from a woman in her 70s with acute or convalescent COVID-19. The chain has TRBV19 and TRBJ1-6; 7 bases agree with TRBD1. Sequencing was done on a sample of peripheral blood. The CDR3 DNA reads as TGTGCCAGTAGTACAGGACAGGTTGTTAATTCACCCCTCCACTTT. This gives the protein CASSTGQVVNSPLHF.